A single sample is the source of the 21 T cell receptor beta chains below, sequenced in a study of blood T cell repertoires in COVID-19. Clones were sequenced by immunoSEQ multiplex PCR, and TCRdb holds only the in-frame ones, with some missing. The table records 200,000 to 250,000 clones, roughly 82% of them present only once. Sequenced input: peripheral blood. Receptor source: a woman over 75 with active or convalescent COVID-19.

The chain couples TRBV28 to TRBJ2-7, with a possible D match to TRBD2 (6 bases). This CDR3 spans 14 amino acids. Trimming took 3 bases from V and 2 from J, leaving 11 bases between them. Germline CDR1 MDHEN, CDR2 SYDVKM. As DNA, the CDR3 is TGTGCCAGCAGTTTGTCCCCGGGGGCCTACGAGCAGTACTTC. Translated, it gives CASSLSPGAYEQYF. Supplemented by reference TRBV28 and TRBJ2-7, the full variable domain reads DVKVTQSSRYLVKRTGEKVFLECVQDMDHENMFWYRQDPGLGLRLIYFSYDVKMKEKGDIPEGYSVSREKKERFSLILESASTNQTSMYLCASSLSPGAYEQYFGPGTRLTVT.

The chain employs TRBV7-9 and TRBJ2-7; 8 nucleotides match TRBD1. Losses at the gene ends were 2 bases for V and 5 bases for J; bases not matched to a gene: 11. The CDR3 loop spans 16 amino acids. CDR1 is SEHNR, CDR2 FQNEAQ, per germline (reference sequence). CDR3 region: CASSLLEGQGAHEQYF. The CDR3 DNA sequence: TGTGCCAGCAGCTTATTAGAGGGGCAGGGGGCCCACGAGCAGTACTTC.

The J gene is TRBJ2-3, the V gene TRBV6-1; no clear D gene. The CDR3 is 12 residues long. Trimming stripped 2 bases from V and 5 bases from J, with 5 bases between. Per the germline V gene, CDR1 is MNHNS and CDR2 is SASEGT. CDR3: CASSERQDTQYF. The CDR3 nucleotides are TGTGCCAGCAGTGAAAGACAAGATACGCAGTATTTT.

The chain has TRBV7-2 and TRBJ2-3, with TRBD2 as a possible D gene (6 bases). The V gene lost 2 bases and the J gene lost 6 bases, with 12 bases spanning the gap. CDR3 size: 14 residues. Germline V lookup: CDR1 SGHTA, CDR2 FQGNSA. The CDR3 DNA reads as TGTGCCAGCAGCTTACGGAGGGTGCGGGATACGCAGTATTTT. Protein: CASSLRRVRDTQYF.

This chain joins TRBV4-1 and TRBJ1-6; weak D call: TRBD1 (5 bases). The CDR3 totals 14 residues. Between the trimmed V and J ends, which lost 8 bases and 11 bases, there was a span of 19 bases. Germline V CDR1 and CDR2: MGHRA, YSYEKL. The CDR3: CASARGGEKAPLHF. The CDR3 DNA reads TGCGCCAGCGCCCGGGGGGGTGAGAAGGCACCCCTCCACTTT.

The V gene is TRBV7-6, the J gene TRBJ2-2; 7 bases agree with TRBD1. After removal of 2 bases from V and 3 bases from J, the junction contained 6 bases not matched to a gene. Germline V CDR1 and CDR2: SGHVS, FNYEAQ. CDR3 size: 16 residues. The DNA of the CDR3 is TGTGCCAGCAGCTTAAAGGGGGCGGTCTACACCGGGGAGCTGTTTTTT. The encoded protein is CASSLKGAVYTGELFF.

The chain recombines TRBV3-1 (or the pseudogene TRBV3-2) with TRBJ2-7; D gene ambiguous. The CDR3 is 15 residues long. Trimming left V 5 bases short and J 0 bases short, with 14 bases between. Germline V gene sequence: CDR1 LGHDT, CDR2 YNNKEL (reference sequence). CDR3 bases: TGTGCCAGCAGCTACACGTCAAGGAGCTCCTACGAGCAGTACTTC. Encoded protein: CASSYTSRSSYEQYF.

This chain joins TRBV14 and TRBJ2-1; weak D call: TRBD2 (6 bases). V dropped 4 bases and J dropped 7 bases, with 8 bases sitting between them. Germline loops: CDR1 SGHDN, CDR2 FVKESK. This CDR3 is built from 12 residues. The CDR3 here is CASSRSGNEQFF. The CDR3 DNA reads as TGTGCCAGCAGCCGAAGCGGGAATGAGCAGTTCTTC.

The rearrangement uses TRBV20-1 and TRBJ2-7; 9 nucleotides agree with TRBD1. V trimming: 3 bases; J trimming: 3 bases; junction bases outside the gene matches: 6. Germline values: CDR1 DFQATT, CDR2 SNEGSKA (reference sequence). The CDR3 sequence is 14 residues long. The CDR3, as DNA: TGCAGTGCTAGTACCGGGACAGGGCACTACGAGCAGTACTTC. This gives the protein CSASTGTGHYEQYF.

The chain employs TRBV5-1 and TRBJ2-1; D is uncertain. Trimming removed 0 bases at V and 3 bases at J, with 7 bases between. The CDR3 totals 14 residues. Germline V gene lookup returns CDR1 SGHRS and CDR2 YFSETQ. The CDR3 is CASSLEAVYNEQFF. CDR3 sequence (DNA): TGCGCCAGCAGCTTGGAGGCGGTCTACAATGAGCAGTTCTTC.

The chain recombines TRBV7-6 with TRBJ1-1; D is perhaps TRBD1 (6 bases). This CDR3 has 14 amino acids. Deletions cut 2 bases from V and 8 bases from J, with 15 bases between. From germline, CDR1 is SGHVS and CDR2 FNYEAQ. The CDR3 sequence: CASSLRSSRGEAFF. CDR3 in DNA: TGTGCCAGCAGCTTACGATCGAGCAGGGGAGAAGCTTTCTTT.

This sequence joins TRBV27 and TRBJ2-7; D may be TRBD2 (6 bases). Germline V CDR1 and CDR2: MNHEY, SMNVEV (reference sequence). CDR3 length: 15 residues. V dropped 3 bases and J dropped 5 bases, with 17 bases sitting between them. CDR3 nucleotide sequence: TGTGCCAGCAGTTTGGGGCTAGCGATAGCCCACGAGCAGTACTTC. Amino acids: CASSLGLAIAHEQYF.

The chain uses TRBV28 and TRBJ2-7; 9 bases map to TRBD2. The CDR3 is 15 amino acids. Germline V CDR1 and CDR2: MDHEN, SYDVKM. V lost 4 bases and J lost 2; bases outside the gene matches: 6. The CDR3 region has the DNA TGTGCCAGCAGTTCACCTAGCGGGAATACCTACGAGCAGTACTTC. It is translated as CASSSPSGNTYEQYF.

The rearrangement uses TRBV6-5 and TRBJ2-2, with 8 bases matching TRBD1. CDR1 MNHEY and CDR2 SVGAGI come from the germline V gene. J was trimmed by 5 bases and V by 5 bases; bases with no gene match: 7. CDR3 length: 15 amino acids. Written as DNA, the CDR3 is TGTGCCAGCAGTAAGGACAGGGCCAAGACCGGGGAGCTGTTTTTT. This translates into CASSKDRAKTGELFF.

This clone has just a few counts. The chain couples TRBV5-4 to TRBJ2-7; 10 nucleotides line up with TRBD2. CDR3 length: 15 amino acids. The trim removed 0 bases at V and 3 bases at J, leaving 3 bases unmatched. Per the germline V gene, CDR1 is SGHNT and CDR2 is YYREEE (reference sequence). This chain's CDR3 is CASSLVSGRNYEQYF. CDR3 in DNA: TGTGCCAGCAGCTTGGTTAGCGGGAGGAACTACGAGCAGTACTTC.

The rearrangement links TRBV6-5 to TRBJ1-6; 10 bases match TRBD1. From germline, CDR1 is MNHEY and CDR2 SVGAGI. CDR3 length: 16 residues. J gave up 7 bases and V 2 bases, and 5 bases lay outside the gene matches. Here the CDR3 reads CASSYPRDRGNSPLHF. DNA for the CDR3: TGTGCCAGCAGTTACCCCCGGGACAGGGGAAATTCACCCCTCCACTTT.

Points on this clone: Distinct nucleotide sequences in the sample also encode this CDR3. V usage is TRBV5-6 and J usage is TRBJ1-1; a possible D gene is TRBD1 (6 bases). V shed 4 bases and J shed 4 bases, with 14 bases lying between them. The CDR3 consists of 14 residues. Germline V gene lookup returns CDR1 SGHDT and CDR2 YYEEEE. CDR3 residues: CASSVPGQGTEAFF. In DNA form, the CDR3 reads TGTGCCAGCAGCGTCCCGGGACAAGGCACTGAAGCTTTCTTT.

The chain links TRBV19 to TRBJ2-5; the match to TRBD1 covers 8 bases. The CDR3 spans 15 residues. Germline values: CDR1 LNHDA, CDR2 SQIVND (reference sequence). Losses at the gene ends were 7 bases for V and 4 bases for J; bases not matched to a gene: 11. Here the CDR3 reads CASTDGAGGAETQYF. The CDR3 nucleotides read TGTGCCAGTACCGACGGGGCAGGGGGCGCAGAGACCCAGTACTTC.

The genes are TRBV5-6 and TRBJ1-2; TRBD1 might be the D (5 bases). CDR1 is SGHDT, CDR2 YYEEEE, per germline. The CDR3 consists of 14 residues. V was pared by 4 bases and J by 5 bases, with 15 bases between. The CDR3 sequence is CASSPGRKLYGYTF. For the CDR3, the DNA is TGTGCCAGCAGCCCAGGGAGGAAGCTATATGGCTACACCTTC.

This rearrangement joins TRBV11-3 to TRBJ1-2; 7 positions agree with TRBD1. The germline V gene has CDR1 SGHNT and CDR2 YENEEA. J was trimmed by 10 bases and V by 1 base; bases with no gene match: 15. The CDR3 has 16 residues. The CDR3 is CASSLVGGLVQGDYTF. Here the CDR3 DNA reads TGTGCCAGCAGCTTAGTAGGGGGCTTAGTTCAAGGCGACTACACCTTC.

The rearrangement joins TRBV3-1 (or the pseudogene TRBV3-2) to TRBJ1-1; tentatively, D is TRBD1 (5 bases). The V gene's germline CDR1 is LGHDT and CDR2 YNNKEL (reference sequence). With 3 bases removed from V and 5 bases from J, the gap between germline ends came to 13 bases. There are 14 residues in the CDR3. As DNA, the CDR3 is TGTGCCAGCAGCCAGTCTCCGGGGGAGACTGAAGCTTTCTTT. Residues: CASSQSPGETEAFF.